These 21 T cell receptor beta chains were sequenced from one sample in a study of vaccination and CD4 T cells after COVID-19. Their antigens remain unidentified. Researchers used the Oncomine TCR Beta short-read assay to sequence DNA from cultured CD4+ T cells. Each CDR3 protein gets one entry after TCRdb re-called the PCR reads with MiXCR. The profile shows 20,000 to 25,000 distinct CDR3 sequences, roughly 33% of them singletons. Time point: late sampling 161 to 241 days after vaccination in a few convalescent patients. As for treatment: approximately 10-day PBMC culture with coronavirus spike peptide pools or control peptides (ViraFEST assay). The source was CD4+ T cells from blood, cultured in vitro, collected about 7 months after SARS-CoV-2 vaccination. The source of these receptors is a human donor who had recovered from COVID-19.

The rearrangement uses TRBV18 and TRBJ1-5; the match to TRBD1 covers 9 bases. Per the germline V gene, CDR1 is KGHSH and CDR2 is LQKENI. V was clipped by 2 bases and J by 4 bases; unmatched bases: 3. CDR3 length equals 15 residues. This CDR3 reads CASSPSGQGNQPQHF. The DNA of the CDR3 is TGTGCCAGCTCACCATCCGGACAGGGGAATCAGCCCCAGCATTTT.

This clonotype was recorded a few times. V usage is TRBV2 and J usage is TRBJ1-2; 11 bases are a match to TRBD1. With V trimmed by 11 bases and J by 0 bases, 5 bases remained unmatched. In germline, CDR1 is SNHLY, CDR2 FYNNEI. CDR3 length: 14 amino acids. The CDR3 protein is CAGGQGAANYGYTF. CDR3 DNA: TGTGCCGGTGGACAGGGGGCTGCTAACTATGGCTACACCTTC.

The chain uses TRBV20-1 and TRBJ2-3; the D is unclear. This CDR3 region has 13 residues. Germline V gene data show CDR1 as DFQATT and CDR2 as SNEGSKA (reference sequence). Deletions cut 4 bases from V and 1 base from J, with 9 bases between. This CDR3 is CSANLWGTDTQYF. The CDR3 DNA is TGCAGTGCTAACCTTTGGGGCACAGATACGCAGTATTTT.

This clonotype is medium-sized in the sample. This chain joins TRBV25-1 and TRBJ1-1; no definite D call. Trimming took off 5 bases at V and 5 bases at J, with 15 bases between the two ends. This CDR3 has 14 amino acids. The germline gives CDR1 MGHDK, CDR2 SYGVNS. The CDR3 loop reads CASSYEGFGTEAFF. CDR3 sequence (DNA): TGTGCCAGCAGTTATGAGGGCTTTGGAACTGAAGCTTTCTTT.

The V gene is TRBV15, the J gene TRBJ1-4; a weak D match, TRBD1 (6 bases). Germline assignment: CDR1 LNHNV and CDR2 YYDKDF (reference sequence). The V end lost 1 base, the J end lost 0 bases, and 9 bases lay between the germline ends. The CDR3 length is 16 residues. In nucleotides, the CDR3 is TGTGCCACCAGCAGAGTCCCAGGGGCAACTAATGAAAAACTGTTTTTT. This gives the protein CATSRVPGATNEKLFF.

V and J are TRBV5-4 and TRBJ2-3; maybe TRBD2 (7 bases). With 6 bases removed from V and 6 bases from J, the gap between germline ends came to 17 bases. The CDR3 runs 14 residues. From germline, CDR1 is SGHNT and CDR2 YYREEE (reference sequence). The CDR3 DNA is TGTGCCAGCACCCCTCCGGGGGGCTCCGATACGCAGTATTTT. It encodes CASTPPGGSDTQYF.

This clonotype was counted a few times. The chain links TRBV20-1 to TRBJ1-2; 7 bases agree with TRBD1. Trimming took 2 bases from V and 4 from J; bases not matched to a gene: 7. Germline CDR1 reads DFQATT; CDR2 reads SNEGSKA (reference sequence). This CDR3 has 14 residues. In DNA form, the CDR3 reads TGCAGTGCTAGACGGCAGGGGGATGGCTATGGCTACACCTTC. It translates to CSARRQGDGYGYTF.

By sample share, this clonotype is medium-sized (0.01 to 0.1%). The V and J genes are TRBV20-1 and TRBJ1-5; tentative D call: TRBD1 (6 bases). The V and J ends lost 4 bases and 6 bases respectively, with 16 bases between them. CDR3 size: 14 residues. Germline assignment: CDR1 DFQATT and CDR2 SNEGSKA (reference sequence). The CDR3 coding sequence is TGCAGTGCTACCTTGGGGGCGGTCGGTCAGCCCCAGCATTTT. The encoded protein is CSATLGAVGQPQHF.

The chain links TRBV4-1 to TRBJ2-5; 7 positions match TRBD2. V lost 0 bases to trimming and J lost 0 bases; unmatched junction nucleotides: 7. From germline, CDR1 is MGHRA and CDR2 YSYEKL. CDR3 length equals 17 residues. The CDR3 nucleotides are TGCGCCAGCAGCCAAGATGGGACGGGGGGTTACCAAGAGACCCAGTACTTC. It specifies CASSQDGTGGYQETQYF.

This chain joins TRBV18 and TRBJ1-2; D is ambiguous. V gave up 3 bases and J gave up 4 bases, with 15 bases separating them. Germline CDR1 is KGHSH and CDR2 is LQKENI. The CDR3 spans 15 residues. The CDR3 DNA follows: TGTGCCAGCTCACCGAATCCACAGAGGACCTATGGCTACACCTTC. Amino acid sequence: CASSPNPQRTYGYTF. Using reference TRBV18 and TRBJ1-2 for the parts outside the CDR3, the full variable domain is NAGVMQNPRHLVRRRGQEARLRCSPMKGHSHVYWYRQLPEEGLKFMVYLQKENIIDESGMPKERFSAEFPKEGPSILRIQQVVRGDSAAYFCASSPNPQRTYGYTFGSGTRLTVV.

The chain couples TRBV6-1 to TRBJ2-1; either TRBD1 or TRBD2 may fit D (6 bases each). The CDR3 loop spans 15 amino acids. Per the germline V gene, CDR1 is MNHNS and CDR2 is SASEGT. Trimming removed 4 bases from V and 4 bases from J, with 14 bases in between. For the CDR3, the DNA is TGTGCCAGCAGTGGAATGGGGGGCGAATACAATGAGCAGTTCTTC. Encoded protein: CASSGMGGEYNEQFF.

This clonotype was seen more than once but under ten times. The V and J genes are TRBV20-1 and TRBJ1-2; 7 bases map to TRBD1. From germline, CDR1 is DFQATT and CDR2 SNEGSKA (reference sequence). This CDR3 has 14 residues. The V and J ends lost 6 bases and 5 bases, in that order; junction bases with no gene match: 12. DNA of the CDR3: TGCAGTGCGGAAACCCGGACAGGAGGTTATGGCTACACCTTC. As protein: CSAETRTGGYGYTF.

This clonotype was counted between two and nine times. The chain carries TRBV24-1 and TRBJ2-1; 9 nucleotides line up with TRBD2. CDR3 size: 16 residues. Trimming removed 1 base from V and 7 bases from J; junction bases left unmatched: 7. Germline CDR1 reads KGHDR; CDR2 reads SFDVKD. The DNA for the CDR3 is TGTGCCACCAGTGATTTACCGGGACTAGCCTTTAATGAGCAGTTCTTC. Amino acid sequence: CATSDLPGLAFNEQFF.

V is TRBV6-2 or TRBV6-3 and J is TRBJ2-5; the D is unclear. In germline, CDR1 is MNHEY, CDR2 SVGEGT. The ends were cut back, 2 bases at V and 5 bases at J, with 9 bases in the middle. CDR3 length equals 13 residues. The CDR3 DNA sequence: TGTGCCAGCAGTTACCTAGTTAGGGAGACCCAGTACTTC. Encoded protein: CASSYLVRETQYF.

This clonotype has more than one count but fewer than ten. In DNA, the CDR3 is TGCAGTGCCCGCCAGGGGGAAACTGAAGCTTTCTTT. As protein: CSARQGETEAFF. The chain couples TRBV20-1 to TRBJ1-1, with TRBD1 identical over 7 bases. The germline gives CDR1 DFQATT, CDR2 SNEGSKA (reference sequence). This CDR3 comprises 12 residues. The junction had 6 bases not matched to a gene; V was cut back by 6 bases and J by 5 bases.

This clonotype was recorded a few times. The chain has TRBV7-9 and TRBJ2-7; possibly TRBD2 for D (5 bases). The CDR3 runs to 13 residues. V gave up 4 bases and J gave up 2 bases, with 9 bases separating them. From germline, CDR1 is SEHNR and CDR2 FQNEAQ (reference sequence). CDR3 DNA sequence: TGTGCCAGCAGCTCGGACGGGACCTACGAGCAGTACTTC. This translates into CASSSDGTYEQYF. Combining the CDR3 with reference TRBV7-9 and TRBJ2-7 gives the whole variable domain DTGVSQNPRHKITKRGQNVTFRCDPISEHNRLYWYRQTLGQGPEFLTYFQNEAQLEKSRLLSDRFSAERPKGSFSTLEIQRTEQGDSAMYLCASSSDGTYEQYFGPGTRLTVT.

There are a few counts of this clonotype. The chain carries TRBV7-6 and TRBJ2-7, with D perhaps TRBD2 (6 bases). Germline CDR1 reads SGHVS; CDR2 reads FNYEAQ. V lost 5 bases to trimming and J lost 0 bases, with 17 bases between them. The CDR3 is 16 residues long. CDR3 bases: TGTGCCAGCAGCCCCAGTCCTCTAGCGAGCTCCTACGAGCAGTACTTC. It codes for CASSPSPLASSYEQYF.

This clonotype has a handful of counts. The V gene is TRBV20-1, the J gene TRBJ2-1; 9 bases are shared with TRBD2. Per the germline V gene, CDR1 is DFQATT and CDR2 is SNEGSKA (reference sequence). CDR3 length: 14 amino acids. After removal of 7 bases from V and 6 bases from J, the junction contained 10 bases not matched to a gene. CDR3 residues: CSESGASGTNEQFF. The CDR3 DNA reads TGCAGTGAAAGTGGGGCTAGCGGGACCAATGAGCAGTTCTTC.

As regards this clonotype: One end of the junction does not line up with germline, which may come from a read error. The gene calls are TRBV6-1 and TRBJ2-1, with D perhaps matching TRBD1 (5 bases). Germline V gene lookup returns CDR1 MNHNS and CDR2 SASEGT. This CDR3 contains 13 residues. The CDR3 sequence is CASCDSYYNEQFF. The CDR3 nucleotides are TGTGCCAGCTGTGACAGCTACTACAATGAGCAGTTCTTC.

Here the CDR3 DNA reads TGTGCCAGCAGCTTGACAGTCTATGGCTACACCTTC. As protein: CASSLTVYGYTF. V gene TRBV5-6 combines with J gene TRBJ1-2; D is uncertain. Trimming pared 1 base from V and 4 bases from J, leaving 5 bases between. This CDR3 comprises 12 residues. Germline CDR1 is SGHDT and CDR2 is YYEEEE.

In this sample, this clonotype turned up a few times. CDR3 nucleotide sequence: TGTGCCAGCAGCTTAGCAAACACAGGGGAAGAGACCCAGTACTTC. This sequence encodes CASSLANTGEETQYF. The rearrangement joins TRBV7-2 to TRBJ2-5; 7 nucleotides align to TRBD1. The CDR3 loop spans 15 amino acids. In germline, CDR1 is SGHTA, CDR2 FQGNSA. V trimming: 0 bases; J trimming: 3 bases; junction bases outside the gene matches: 4. Full variable domain (missing parts from reference TRBV7-2 and TRBJ2-5): GAGVSQSPSNKVTEKGKDVELRCDPISGHTALYWYRQSLGQGLEFLIYFQGNSAPDKSGLPSDRFSAERTGGSVSTLTIQRTQQEDSAVYLCASSLANTGEETQYFGPGTRLLVL.